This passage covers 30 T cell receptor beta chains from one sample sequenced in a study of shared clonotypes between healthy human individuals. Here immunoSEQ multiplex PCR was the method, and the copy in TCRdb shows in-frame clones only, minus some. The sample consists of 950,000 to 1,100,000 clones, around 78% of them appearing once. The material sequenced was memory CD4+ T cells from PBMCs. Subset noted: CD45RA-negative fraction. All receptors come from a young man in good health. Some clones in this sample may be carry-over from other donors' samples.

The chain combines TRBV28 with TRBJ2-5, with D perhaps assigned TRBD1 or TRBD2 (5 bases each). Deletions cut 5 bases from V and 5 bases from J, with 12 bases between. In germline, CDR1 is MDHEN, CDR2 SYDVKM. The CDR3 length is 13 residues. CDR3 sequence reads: CASSEGRGETQYF. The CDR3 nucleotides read TGTGCCAGCAGTGAGGGGCGAGGGGAGACCCAGTACTTC.

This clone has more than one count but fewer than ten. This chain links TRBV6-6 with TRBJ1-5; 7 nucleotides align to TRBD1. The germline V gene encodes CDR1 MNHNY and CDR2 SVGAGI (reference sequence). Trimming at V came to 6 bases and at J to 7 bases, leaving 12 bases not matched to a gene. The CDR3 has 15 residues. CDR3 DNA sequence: TGTGCCAGCAGCACCCGACAGGGTATCTCCCAGCCCCAGCATTTT. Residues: CASSTRQGISQPQHF.

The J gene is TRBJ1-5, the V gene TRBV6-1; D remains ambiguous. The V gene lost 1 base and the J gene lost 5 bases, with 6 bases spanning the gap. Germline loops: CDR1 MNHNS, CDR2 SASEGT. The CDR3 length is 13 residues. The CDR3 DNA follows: TGTGCCAGCAGTGAAGACCCGTATCAGCCCCAGCATTTT. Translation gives CASSEDPYQPQHF.

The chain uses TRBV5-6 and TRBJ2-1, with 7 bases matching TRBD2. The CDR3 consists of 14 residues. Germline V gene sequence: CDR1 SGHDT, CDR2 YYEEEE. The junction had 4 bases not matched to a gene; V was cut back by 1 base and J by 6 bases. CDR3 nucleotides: TGTGCCAGCAGCTTGTTTGCGGGAGTCAATGAGCAGTTCTTC. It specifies CASSLFAGVNEQFF.

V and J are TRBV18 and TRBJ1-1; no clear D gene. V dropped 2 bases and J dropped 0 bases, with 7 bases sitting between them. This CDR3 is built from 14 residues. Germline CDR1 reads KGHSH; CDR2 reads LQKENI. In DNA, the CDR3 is TGTGCCAGCTCACCAGGGGTTCTGAACACTGAAGCTTTCTTT. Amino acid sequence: CASSPGVLNTEAFF.

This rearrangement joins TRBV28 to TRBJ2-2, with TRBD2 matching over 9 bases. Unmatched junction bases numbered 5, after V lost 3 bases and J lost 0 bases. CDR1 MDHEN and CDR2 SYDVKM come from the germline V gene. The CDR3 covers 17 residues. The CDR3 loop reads CASSFSLAGPNTGELFF. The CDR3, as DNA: TGTGCCAGCAGTTTTAGCCTAGCGGGACCGAACACCGGGGAGCTGTTTTTT.

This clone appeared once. The CDR3 DNA reads TGTGCCACGCAATGGGGACAGAACACTGAAGCTTTCTTT. Translated, it gives CATQWGQNTEAFF. This chain links TRBV15 with TRBJ1-1; D is possibly TRBD1 (6 bases). Germline CDR1 reads LNHNV; CDR2 reads YYDKDF (reference sequence). With 9 bases removed from V and 1 base from J, the gap between germline ends came to 12 bases. The CDR3 is 13 amino acids.

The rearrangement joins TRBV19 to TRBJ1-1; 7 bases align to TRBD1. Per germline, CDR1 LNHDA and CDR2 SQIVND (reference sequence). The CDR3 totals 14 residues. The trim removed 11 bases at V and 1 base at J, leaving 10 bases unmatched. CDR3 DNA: TGTGCCTCCCGACCCGGGACAGCGAACACTGAAGCTTTCTTT. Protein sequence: CASRPGTANTEAFF.

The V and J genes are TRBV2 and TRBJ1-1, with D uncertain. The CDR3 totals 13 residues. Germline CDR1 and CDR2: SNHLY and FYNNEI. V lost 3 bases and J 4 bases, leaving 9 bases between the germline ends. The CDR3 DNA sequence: TGTGCCAGCAGTGAGGCGCCGGGCACTGAAGCTTTCTTT. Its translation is CASSEAPGTEAFF.

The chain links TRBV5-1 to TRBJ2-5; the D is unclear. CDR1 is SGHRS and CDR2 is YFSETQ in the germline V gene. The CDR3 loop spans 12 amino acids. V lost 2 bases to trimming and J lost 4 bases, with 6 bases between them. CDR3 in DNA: TGCGCCAGCAGCTTCTGGAGAGAGACCCAGTACTTC. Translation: CASSFWRETQYF.

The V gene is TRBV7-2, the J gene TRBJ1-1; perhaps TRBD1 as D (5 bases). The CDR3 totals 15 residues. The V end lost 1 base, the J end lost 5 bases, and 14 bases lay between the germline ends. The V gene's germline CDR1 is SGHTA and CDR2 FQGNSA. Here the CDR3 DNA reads TGTGCCAGCAGCTTAGTGGGGGTCTCGGGTACTGAAGCTTTCTTT. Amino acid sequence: CASSLVGVSGTEAFF. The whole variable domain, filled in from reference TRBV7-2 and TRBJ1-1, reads GAGVSQSPSNKVTEKGKDVELRCDPISGHTALYWYRQSLGQGLEFLIYFQGNSAPDKSGLPSDRFSAERTGGSVSTLTIQRTQQEDSAVYLCASSLVGVSGTEAFFGQGTRLTVV.

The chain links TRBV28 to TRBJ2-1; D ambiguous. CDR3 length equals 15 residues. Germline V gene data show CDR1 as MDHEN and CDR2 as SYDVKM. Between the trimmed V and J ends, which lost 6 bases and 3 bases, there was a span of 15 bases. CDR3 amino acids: CASRSDRLLYNEQFF. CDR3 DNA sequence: TGTGCCAGCAGGTCCGACCGCCTCCTCTACAATGAGCAGTTCTTC.

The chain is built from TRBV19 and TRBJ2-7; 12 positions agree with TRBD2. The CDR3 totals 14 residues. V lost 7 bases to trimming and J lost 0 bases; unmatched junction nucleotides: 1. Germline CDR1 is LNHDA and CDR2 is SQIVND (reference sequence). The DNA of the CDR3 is TGTGCCAGTAAGACTAGCGGGAGCTCCTACGAGCAGTACTTC. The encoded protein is CASKTSGSSYEQYF.

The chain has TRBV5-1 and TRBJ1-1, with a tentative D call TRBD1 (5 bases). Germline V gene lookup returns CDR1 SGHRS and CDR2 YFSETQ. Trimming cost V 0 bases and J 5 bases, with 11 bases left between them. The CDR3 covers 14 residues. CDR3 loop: CASSLGDGGTEAFF. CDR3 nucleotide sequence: TGCGCCAGCAGCTTGGGGGACGGAGGGACTGAAGCTTTCTTT.

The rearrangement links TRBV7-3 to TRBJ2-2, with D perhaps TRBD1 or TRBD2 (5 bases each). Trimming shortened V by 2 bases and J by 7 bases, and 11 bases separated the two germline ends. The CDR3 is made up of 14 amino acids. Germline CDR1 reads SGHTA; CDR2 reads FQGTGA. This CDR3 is CASSLAGTNGELFF. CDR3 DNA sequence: TGTGCCAGCAGCTTAGCAGGGACCAACGGGGAGCTGTTTTTT.

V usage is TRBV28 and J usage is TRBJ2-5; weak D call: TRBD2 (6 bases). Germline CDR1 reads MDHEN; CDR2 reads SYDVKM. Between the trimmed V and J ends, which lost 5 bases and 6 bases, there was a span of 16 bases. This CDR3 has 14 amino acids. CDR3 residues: CASSPAGGRKTQYF. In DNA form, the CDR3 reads TGTGCCAGCAGTCCGGCAGGAGGGCGGAAGACCCAGTACTTC.

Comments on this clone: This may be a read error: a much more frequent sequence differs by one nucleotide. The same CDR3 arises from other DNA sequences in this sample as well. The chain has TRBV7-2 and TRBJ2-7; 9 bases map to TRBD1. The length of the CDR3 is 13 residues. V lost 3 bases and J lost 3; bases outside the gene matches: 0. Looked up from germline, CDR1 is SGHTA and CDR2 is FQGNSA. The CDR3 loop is CASSLDRGYEQYF. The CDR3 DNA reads TGTGCCAGCAGCTTGGACAGGGGCTACGAGCAGTACTTC.

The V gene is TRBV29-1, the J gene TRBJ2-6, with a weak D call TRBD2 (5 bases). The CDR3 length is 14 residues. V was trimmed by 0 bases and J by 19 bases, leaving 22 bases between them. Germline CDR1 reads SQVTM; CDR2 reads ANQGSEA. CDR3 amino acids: CSVEESGFGGPSTF. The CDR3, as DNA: TGCAGCGTTGAAGAATCGGGGTTTGGAGGCCCCTCTACTTTC.

CDR3: CASSLRRVTLNEQFF. As DNA, the CDR3 is TGTGCCAGCAGTTTAAGGAGGGTGACCCTCAATGAGCAGTTCTTC. V is TRBV25-1 and J is TRBJ2-1; weak D call: TRBD2 (6 bases). This CDR3 comprises 15 residues. Trimming removed 5 bases at V and 6 bases at J, with 17 bases between. Germline V gene sequence: CDR1 MGHDK, CDR2 SYGVNS. Filled out from reference TRBV25-1 and TRBJ2-1, the complete variable domain reads EADIYQTPRYLVIGTGKKITLECSQTMGHDKMYWYQQDPGMELHLIHYSYGVNSTEKGDLSSESTVSRIRTEHFPLTLESARPSHTSQYLCASSLRRVTLNEQFFGPGTRLTVL.

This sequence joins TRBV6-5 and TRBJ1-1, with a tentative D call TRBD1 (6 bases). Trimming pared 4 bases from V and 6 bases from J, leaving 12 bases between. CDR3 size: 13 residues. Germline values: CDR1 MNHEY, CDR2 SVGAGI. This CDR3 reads CASSSNREAEAFF. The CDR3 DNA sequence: TGTGCCAGCAGTTCCAACAGGGAAGCTGAAGCTTTCTTT.

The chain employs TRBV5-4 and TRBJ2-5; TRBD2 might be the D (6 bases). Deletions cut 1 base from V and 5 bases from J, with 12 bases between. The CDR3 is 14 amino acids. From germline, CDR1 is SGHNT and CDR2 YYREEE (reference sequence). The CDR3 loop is CASSLMEGRETQYF. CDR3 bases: TGTGCCAGCAGCTTGATGGAGGGCAGGGAGACCCAGTACTTC.

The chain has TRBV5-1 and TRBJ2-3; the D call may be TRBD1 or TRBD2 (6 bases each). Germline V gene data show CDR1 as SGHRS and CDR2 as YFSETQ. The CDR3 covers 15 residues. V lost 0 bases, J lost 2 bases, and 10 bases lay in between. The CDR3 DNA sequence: TGCGCCAGCAGCTTGGAGGGGGGAGTCACAGATACGCAGTATTTT. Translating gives CASSLEGGVTDTQYF. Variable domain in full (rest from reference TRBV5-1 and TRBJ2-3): KAGVTQTPRYLIKTRGQQVTLSCSPISGHRSVSWYQQTPGQGLQFLFEYFSETQRNKGNFPGRFSGRQFSNSRSEMNVSTLELGDSALYLCASSLEGGVTDTQYFGPGTRLTVL.

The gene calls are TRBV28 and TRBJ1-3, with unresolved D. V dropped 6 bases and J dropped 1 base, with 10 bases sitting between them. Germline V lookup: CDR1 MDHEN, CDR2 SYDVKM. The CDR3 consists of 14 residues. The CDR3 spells CASSRAWSGNTIYF. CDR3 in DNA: TGTGCCAGCAGCCGCGCCTGGTCTGGAAACACCATATATTTT.

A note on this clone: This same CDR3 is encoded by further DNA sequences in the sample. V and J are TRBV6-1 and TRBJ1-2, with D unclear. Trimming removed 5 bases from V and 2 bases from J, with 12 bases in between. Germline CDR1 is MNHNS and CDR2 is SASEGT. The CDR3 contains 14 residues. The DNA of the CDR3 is TGTGCCAGCAGTACCCTCCCCGGGAACTATGGCTACACCTTC. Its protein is CASSTLPGNYGYTF.

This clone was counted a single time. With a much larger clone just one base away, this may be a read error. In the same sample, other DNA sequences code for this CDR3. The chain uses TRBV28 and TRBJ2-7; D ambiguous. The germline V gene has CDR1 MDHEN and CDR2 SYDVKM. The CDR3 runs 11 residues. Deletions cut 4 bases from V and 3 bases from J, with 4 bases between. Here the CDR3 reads CASSSLYEQYF. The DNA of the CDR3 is TGTGCCAGCAGTTCCCTCTACGAGCAGTACTTC.

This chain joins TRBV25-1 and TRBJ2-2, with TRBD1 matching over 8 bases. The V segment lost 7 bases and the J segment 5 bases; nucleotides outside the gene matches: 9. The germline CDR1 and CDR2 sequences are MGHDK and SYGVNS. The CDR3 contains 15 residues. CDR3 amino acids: CASTTGTGETGELFF. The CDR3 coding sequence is TGTGCCAGCACGACCGGGACAGGTGAAACCGGGGAGCTGTTTTTT.

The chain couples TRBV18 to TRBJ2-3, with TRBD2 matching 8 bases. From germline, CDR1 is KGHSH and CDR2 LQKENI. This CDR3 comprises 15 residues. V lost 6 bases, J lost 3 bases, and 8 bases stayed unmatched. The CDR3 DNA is TGTGCCAGCTCCCTCGGTGCTAGCGGGACAGATACGCAGTATTTT. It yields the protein CASSLGASGTDTQYF.

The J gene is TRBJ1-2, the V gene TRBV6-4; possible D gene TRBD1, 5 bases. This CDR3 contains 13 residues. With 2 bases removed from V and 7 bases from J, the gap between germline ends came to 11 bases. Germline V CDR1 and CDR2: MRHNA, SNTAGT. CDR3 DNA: TGTGCCAGCAGTGACGAGGGGACGGCTGGCTACACCTTC. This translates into CASSDEGTAGYTF.

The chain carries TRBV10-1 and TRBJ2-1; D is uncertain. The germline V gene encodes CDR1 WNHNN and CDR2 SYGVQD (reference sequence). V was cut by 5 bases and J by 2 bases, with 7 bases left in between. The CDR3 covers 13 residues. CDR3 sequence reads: CASSPGPYNEQFF. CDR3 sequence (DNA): TGCGCCAGCAGTCCCGGGCCCTACAATGAGCAGTTCTTC.

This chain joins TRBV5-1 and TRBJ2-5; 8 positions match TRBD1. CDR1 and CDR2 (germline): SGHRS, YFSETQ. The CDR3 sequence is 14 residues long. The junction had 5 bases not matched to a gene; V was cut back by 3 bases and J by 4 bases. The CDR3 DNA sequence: TGCGCCAGCAGCTCCGGGACAGGCCGAGAGACCCAGTACTTC. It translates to CASSSGTGRETQYF. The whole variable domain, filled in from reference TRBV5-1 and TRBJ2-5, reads KAGVTQTPRYLIKTRGQQVTLSCSPISGHRSVSWYQQTPGQGLQFLFEYFSETQRNKGNFPGRFSGRQFSNSRSEMNVSTLELGDSALYLCASSSGTGRETQYFGPGTRLLVL.